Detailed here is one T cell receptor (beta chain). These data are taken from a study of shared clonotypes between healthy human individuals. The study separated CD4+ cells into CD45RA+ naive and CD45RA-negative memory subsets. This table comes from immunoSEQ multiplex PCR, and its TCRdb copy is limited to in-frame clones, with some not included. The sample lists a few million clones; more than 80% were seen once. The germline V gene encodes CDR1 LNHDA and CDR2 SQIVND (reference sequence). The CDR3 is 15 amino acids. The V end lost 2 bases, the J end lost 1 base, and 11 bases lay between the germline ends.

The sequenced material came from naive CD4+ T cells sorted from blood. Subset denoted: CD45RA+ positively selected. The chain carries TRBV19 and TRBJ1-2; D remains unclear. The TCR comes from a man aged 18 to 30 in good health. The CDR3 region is CASSITSQINYGYTF. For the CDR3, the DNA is TGTGCCAGTAGTATAACTTCACAGATTAACTATGGCTACACCTTC. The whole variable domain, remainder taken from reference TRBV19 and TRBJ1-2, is DGGITQSPKYLFRKEGQNVTLSCEQNLNHDAMYWYRQDPGQGLRLIYYSQIVNDFQKGDIAEGYSVSREKKESFPLTVTSAQKNPTAFYLCASSITSQINYGYTFGSGTRLTVV.